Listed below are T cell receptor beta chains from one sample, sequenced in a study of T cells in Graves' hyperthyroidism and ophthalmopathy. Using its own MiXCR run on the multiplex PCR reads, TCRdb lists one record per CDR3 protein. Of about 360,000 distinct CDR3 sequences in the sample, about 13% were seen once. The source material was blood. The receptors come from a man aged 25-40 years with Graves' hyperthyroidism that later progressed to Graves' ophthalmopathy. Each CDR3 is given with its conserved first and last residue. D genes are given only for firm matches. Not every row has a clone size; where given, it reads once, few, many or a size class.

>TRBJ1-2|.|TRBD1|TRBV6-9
CASSSWDRYYGYTF
TGTGCCAGCAGTTCCTGGGACAGATACTATGGCTACACCTTC
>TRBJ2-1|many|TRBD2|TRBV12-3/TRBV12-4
CASSARTSGGYYNEQFF
TGTGCCAGCAGTGCCCGGACTAGCGGGGGGTACTACAATGAGCAGTTCTTC
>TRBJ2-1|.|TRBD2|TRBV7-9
CASSWPSGGASYNEQFF
TGTGCCAGCAGCTGGCCAAGCGGGGGGGCCTCCTACAATGAGCAGTTCTTC
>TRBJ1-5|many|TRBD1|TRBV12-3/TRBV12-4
CASSPRYRGGNQPQHF
TGTGCCAGCAGTCCGAGATACAGGGGAGGCAATCAGCCCCAGCATTTT
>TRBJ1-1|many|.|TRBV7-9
CASSHSMNTEAFF
TGTGCCAGCAGCCACTCCATGAACACTGAAGCTTTCTTT
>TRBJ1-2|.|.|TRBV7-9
CASSLRRTESGYTF
TGTGCCAGCAGCTTGAGGCGGACAGAGAGTGGCTACACCTTC
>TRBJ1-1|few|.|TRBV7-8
CASSLGTRSPSFF
TGTGCCAGCAGCCTAGGGACACGCAGCCCCAGTTTCTTT
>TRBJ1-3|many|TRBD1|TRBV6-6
CASSYQGARSGNTIYF
TGTGCCAGCAGTTACCAGGGGGCCCGCTCTGGAAACACCATATATTTT
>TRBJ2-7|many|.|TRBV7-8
CASSSQASYEQYF
TGTGCCAGCAGCTCACAGGCCTCCTACGAGCAGTACTTC
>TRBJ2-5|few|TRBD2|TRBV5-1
CASSLLAGASGETQYF
TGCGCCAGCAGTTTGTTAGCGGGGGCGAGCGGAGAGACCCAGTACTTC
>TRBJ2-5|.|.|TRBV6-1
CASSPFRGGRETQYF
TGTGCCAGCAGCCCCTTTAGGGGGGGAAGGGAGACCCAGTACTTC
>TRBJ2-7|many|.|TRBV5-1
CASSFNHYEQYF
TGCGCCAGCAGCTTCAATCACTACGAGCAGTACTTC
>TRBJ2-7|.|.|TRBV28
CASSLWGRKLSYEQYF
TGTGCCAGCAGTTTATGGGGCAGGAAGCTCTCCTACGAGCAGTACTTC
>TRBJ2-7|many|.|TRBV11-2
CASSLTGHYEQYF
TGTGCCAGCAGCTTAACCGGGCACTACGAGCAGTACTTC
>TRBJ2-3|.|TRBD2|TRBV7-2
CASSVRGKRGYTDTQYF
TGTGCCAGCAGCGTCCGTGGAAAGCGGGGGTATACAGATACGCAGTATTTT
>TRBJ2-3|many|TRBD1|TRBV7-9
CASSPGTGPTDTQYF
TGTGCCAGCAGCCCCGGGACAGGTCCCACAGATACGCAGTATTTT
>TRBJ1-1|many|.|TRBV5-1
CASSLYPGAITEAFF
TGCGCCAGCAGCTTGTATCCGGGGGCAATCACTGAAGCTTTCTTT
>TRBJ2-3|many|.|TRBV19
CASSPGATPTADTQYF
TGTGCCAGTAGCCCCGGGGCAACCCCGACAGCAGATACGCAGTATTTT
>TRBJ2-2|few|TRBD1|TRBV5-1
CASRPGQAYTGELFF
TGCGCCAGCAGACCGGGACAGGCGTACACCGGGGAGCTGTTTTTT
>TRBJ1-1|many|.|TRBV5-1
CASSIEMNTEAFF
TGCGCCAGCAGCATCGAAATGAACACTGAAGCTTTCTTT
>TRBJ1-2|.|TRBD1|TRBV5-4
CASLPGTGEGYTF
TGTGCCAGCCTTCCAGGGACAGGGGAAGGCTACACCTTC
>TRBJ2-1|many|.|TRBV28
CASTERRGRSYNEQFF
TGTGCCAGCACCGAACGCCGGGGGAGATCCTACAATGAGCAGTTCTTC
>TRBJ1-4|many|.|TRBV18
CASSPPSVHGNEKLFF
TGTGCCAGCTCACCACCGTCCGTACACGGAAATGAAAAACTGTTTTTT
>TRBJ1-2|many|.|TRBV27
CASKLWAGGANYGYTF
TGTGCCAGCAAGTTATGGGCGGGGGGAGCTAACTATGGCTACACCTTC
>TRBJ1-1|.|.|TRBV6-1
CASRGNERGTEAFF
TGTGCCAGCAGGGGGAACGAAAGAGGGACTGAAGCTTTCTTT
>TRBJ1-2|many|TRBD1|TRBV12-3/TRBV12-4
CASRVQGPNYGYTF
TGTGCCAGCAGGGTACAGGGGCCGAACTATGGCTACACCTTC